These 27 T cell receptor beta chains came from one sample sequenced in a study of cytomegalovirus exposure and HLA in healthy donors. 13 Jbeta primers and 60 Vbeta primers were used for the PCR. Sequencing was performed with immunoSEQ multiplex PCR; in TCRdb, only in-frame clones are kept and a portion is missing. In the table there are 95,000 to 150,000 clones, 80% of which are singletons. Sequenced material: PBMCs. The receptor set was obtained from a female donor in good health and CMV-seronegative.

The V gene is TRBV7-6, the J gene TRBJ2-7; 8 bases line up with TRBD2. The V gene end was trimmed by 3 bases and the J gene end by 2 bases; junction bases not matched to a gene: 9. CDR3 length equals 16 residues. Germline V gives CDR1 SGHVS, CDR2 FNYEAQ. The CDR3 DNA is TGTGCCAGCAGCTTCGGGACGGCGGGGGGTGCCTACGAGCAGTACTTC. Its translation: CASSFGTAGGAYEQYF.

The V gene is TRBV7-2, the J gene TRBJ2-5; D perhaps matches TRBD2 (7 bases). V was trimmed by 9 bases and J by 3 bases, leaving 14 bases between them. Germline lookup yields CDR1 SGHTA and CDR2 FQGNSA. The CDR3 runs to 13 residues. This chain's CDR3 is CARGAAGEETQYF. CDR3 bases: TGTGCCAGGGGGGCTGCGGGAGAAGAGACCCAGTACTTC. Variable domain in full (rest from reference TRBV7-2 and TRBJ2-5): GAGVSQSPSNKVTEKGKDVELRCDPISGHTALYWYRQSLGQGLEFLIYFQGNSAPDKSGLPSDRFSAERTGGSVSTLTIQRTQQEDSAVYLCARGAAGEETQYFGPGTRLLVL.

This chain uses TRBV15 with TRBJ2-3, with 7 nucleotides matching TRBD2. The CDR3 totals 16 residues. CDR1 is LNHNV and CDR2 is YYDKDF in the germline V gene (reference sequence). Losses at the gene ends were 2 bases for V and 7 bases for J; bases not matched to a gene: 12. In DNA, the CDR3 is TGTGCCACCAGCAGATCACCGGGACTATCGGCGAATACGCAGTATTTT. Amino acid sequence: CATSRSPGLSANTQYF.

J is TRBJ2-1 and V is TRBV7-9; 9 positions match TRBD2. The CDR3 covers 17 residues. V lost 2 bases and J lost 1; bases outside the gene matches: 6. CDR1 and CDR2 from the germline V gene are SEHNR and FQNEAQ (reference sequence). The CDR3 DNA sequence: TGTGCCAGCAGCTTACCCCTAGCGGGGCCATCCTACAATGAGCAGTTCTTC. It codes for CASSLPLAGPSYNEQFF.

The chain combines TRBV2 with TRBJ2-5; TRBD2 might be the D (6 bases). Germline V gives CDR1 SNHLY, CDR2 FYNNEI. Trimming pared 8 bases from V and 7 bases from J, leaving 11 bases between. The CDR3 runs 11 residues. DNA of the CDR3: TGTGCCAGCGGGCAGGGAGGGACCCAGTACTTC. This encodes CASGQGGTQYF. Drawing the rest from reference TRBV2 and TRBJ2-5, the complete variable domain is EPEVTQTPSHQVTQMGQEVILRCVPISNHLYFYWYRQILGQKVEFLVSFYNNEISEKSEIFDDQFSVERPDGSNFTLKIRSTKLEDSAMYFCASGQGGTQYFGPGTRLLVL.

This chain links TRBV5-5 with TRBJ1-6; 10 bases map to TRBD1. V lost 4 bases to trimming and J lost 6 bases; unmatched junction nucleotides: 7. The CDR3 is 16 residues long. Germline V gives CDR1 SGHKS, CDR2 YYEKEE (reference sequence). The CDR3 loop is CASSADRGQSNSPLHF. The CDR3 DNA follows: TGTGCCAGCAGCGCCGACAGGGGGCAGAGTAATTCACCCCTCCACTTT.

This chain connects TRBV7-8 to TRBJ2-3; 11 nucleotides match TRBD2. The germline V gene encodes CDR1 SGHVS and CDR2 FQNEAQ. The J segment lost 5 bases and the V segment lost 4 bases, leaving 8 bases of the junction unmatched. The CDR3 contains 16 residues. The CDR3 loop reads CASSSSSGGHGDTQYF. Here the CDR3 DNA reads TGTGCCAGCAGCTCATCTAGCGGGGGGCACGGAGATACGCAGTATTTT.

This clone was observed a handful of times. The chain is built from TRBV28 and TRBJ1-3; D ambiguous. Germline loops: CDR1 MDHEN, CDR2 SYDVKM. This CDR3 region has 15 residues. V dropped 2 bases and J dropped 0 bases, with 8 bases sitting between them. The CDR3 here is CASSLGLSSGNTIYF. As DNA, the CDR3 is TGTGCCAGCAGTTTAGGGCTATCCTCTGGAAACACCATATATTTT. The full variable domain, completed using reference TRBV28 and TRBJ1-3, is DVKVTQSSRYLVKRTGEKVFLECVQDMDHENMFWYRQDPGLGLRLIYFSYDVKMKEKGDIPEGYSVSREKKERFSLILESASTNQTSMYLCASSLGLSSGNTIYFGEGSWLTVV.

The chain combines TRBV6-6 with TRBJ2-4, with D possibly TRBD1 on 5 matching bases. The CDR3 length is 15 residues. V was trimmed by 5 bases and J by 1 base, leaving 12 bases between them. Germline CDR1 is MNHNY and CDR2 is SVGAGI (reference sequence). This CDR3 reads CASSVPGKAKNIQYF. In DNA, the CDR3 is TGTGCCAGCAGTGTACCAGGGAAGGCCAAAAACATTCAGTACTTC.

V and J are TRBV5-6 and TRBJ2-2, with D tentatively TRBD1 (6 bases). This CDR3 is 13 amino acids long. Germline loops: CDR1 SGHDT, CDR2 YYEEEE. The V end was cut by 2 bases, the J end by 6 bases, with 8 bases between. For the CDR3, the DNA is TGTGCCAGCAGCTTAGGGGGATCCGGGGAGCTGTTTTTT. This encodes CASSLGGSGELFF.

The genes are TRBV11-3 and TRBJ2-5; D is uncertain. Between the trimmed V and J ends, which lost 2 bases and 2 bases, there was a span of 6 bases. The CDR3 length is 13 residues. Germline V gives CDR1 SGHNT, CDR2 YENEEA. CDR3 region: CASSLRSQETQYF. The CDR3 nucleotides read TGTGCCAGCAGCTTACGCAGTCAAGAGACCCAGTACTTC.

The V and J genes are TRBV5-6 and TRBJ1-2; D perhaps matches TRBD1 (6 bases). The CDR3 has 15 residues. V lost 2 bases and J 5 bases, leaving 16 bases between the germline ends. Germline values: CDR1 SGHDT, CDR2 YYEEEE. The chain's CDR3 is CASSLSGGRFYGYTF. The CDR3 DNA sequence: TGTGCCAGCAGCTTAAGCGGGGGGCGGTTTTATGGCTACACCTTC.

The chain recombines TRBV10-3 with TRBJ2-7, with D tentatively TRBD1 (5 bases). V lost 10 bases, J lost 0 bases, and 16 bases lay in between. The CDR3 extends over 14 amino acids. CDR1 and CDR2 (germline): ENHRY, SYGVKD. In DNA form, the CDR3 reads TGTGCCACCGACAGAGACGGCGACTCCTACGAGCAGTACTTC. As protein: CATDRDGDSYEQYF.

The rearrangement links TRBV5-1 to TRBJ2-4; 8 bases line up with TRBD2. The CDR3 spans 16 residues. J lost 9 bases, V lost 0 bases, and 11 bases had no gene match. Looked up from germline, CDR1 is SGHRS and CDR2 is YFSETQ. CDR3 nucleotides: TGCGCCAGCAGCTTGGCGGGGGGGCGCGGGTCGGGCATTCAGTACTTC. It is translated as CASSLAGGRGSGIQYF.

This chain connects TRBV19 to TRBJ1-1, with 8 bases aligning to TRBD1. V shed 7 bases and J 6 bases; nucleotides not matched to a gene: 7. The CDR3 loop spans 13 amino acids. The germline V gene encodes CDR1 LNHDA and CDR2 SQIVND (reference sequence). CDR3 sequence: CASNPGGGAEAFF. For the CDR3, the DNA is TGTGCCAGTAATCCAGGGGGCGGAGCTGAAGCTTTCTTT.

This rearrangement joins TRBV18 to TRBJ1-5, with TRBD1 identical over 8 bases. CDR3 size: 14 residues. Germline V lookup: CDR1 KGHSH, CDR2 LQKENI. V lost 6 bases and J lost 6; bases outside the gene matches: 7. CDR3: CASSPSGTGQPQHF. CDR3 nucleotides: TGTGCCAGCTCCCCCTCCGGGACAGGTCAGCCCCAGCATTTT.

The chain is built from TRBV20-1 and TRBJ2-1; D gene uncertain. Germline loops: CDR1 DFQATT, CDR2 SNEGSKA (reference sequence). The CDR3 runs 11 residues. The V end lost 5 bases, the J end lost 10 bases, and 12 bases lay between the germline ends. The CDR3 region has the DNA TGCAGTGCTGCCCAGGCCTGGGAGCAGTTCTTC. Translating gives CSAAQAWEQFF.

The V and J genes are TRBV5-4 and TRBJ2-3; D gene uncertain. V dropped 0 bases and J dropped 8 bases, with 13 bases sitting between them. Germline values: CDR1 SGHNT, CDR2 YYREEE (reference sequence). The CDR3 consists of 14 residues. The CDR3 region is CASSLVQAKATQYF. The CDR3 DNA sequence: TGTGCCAGCAGCTTGGTCCAGGCCAAGGCTACGCAGTATTTT.

CDR3 residues: CASTQLYNSPLHF. The CDR3 coding sequence is TGTGCCAGCACACAGCTCTATAATTCACCCCTCCACTTT. This chain links TRBV2 with TRBJ1-6; no firm D call. The CDR3 is 13 residues long. Trimming removed 7 bases at V and 3 bases at J, with 7 bases between. The germline gives CDR1 SNHLY, CDR2 FYNNEI.

V is TRBV29-1 and J is TRBJ2-5; the D gene is possibly TRBD2 (6 bases). Trimming took off 8 bases at V and 4 bases at J, with 11 bases between the two ends. The CDR3 spans 11 residues. The germline V gene has CDR1 SQVTM and CDR2 ANQGSEA. The CDR3 DNA follows: TGCAGCCCCGGGACTTCAGAGACCCAGTACTTC. Translating it yields CSPGTSETQYF.

The gene calls are TRBV5-1 and TRBJ1-2; 8 bases map to TRBD1. Germline V gene data show CDR1 as SGHRS and CDR2 as YFSETQ. J lost 7 bases, V lost 0 bases, and 11 bases had no gene match. There are 16 residues in the CDR3. Here the CDR3 reads CASSLAVGQGARGYTF. In DNA form, the CDR3 reads TGCGCCAGCAGCTTGGCCGTCGGGCAGGGGGCGCGTGGCTACACCTTC.

In its sample, this clone was seen a few times. This CDR3 reads CASSDPLGRKNYGYTF. In DNA form, the CDR3 reads TGCGCCAGCAGTGACCCTCTCGGGAGGAAGAACTATGGCTACACCTTC. This sequence joins TRBV10-2 and TRBJ1-2; D unresolved. Germline assignment: CDR1 WSHSY and CDR2 SAAADI. This CDR3 is built from 16 residues. V was trimmed by 3 bases and J by 2 bases, leaving 16 bases between them.

This clone was detected once. This sequence joins TRBV7-2 and TRBJ2-3; TRBD1 aligns across 9 bases. The length of the CDR3 is 17 residues. Germline CDR1 and CDR2: SGHTA and FQGNSA. J gave up 4 bases and V 4 bases, and 12 bases lay outside the gene matches. The CDR3 region is CASSSTDRGSDADTQYF. CDR3 DNA: TGTGCCAGCAGCTCGACCGACAGGGGGTCGGATGCAGATACGCAGTATTTT.

In this sample, this clone turned up once. The chain uses TRBV6-1 and TRBJ1-5; tentative D call: TRBD1 (5 bases). Trimming left V 3 bases short and J 3 bases short, with 9 bases between. Germline V gene sequence: CDR1 MNHNS, CDR2 SASEGT. This CDR3 has 14 residues. The CDR3 DNA reads as TGTGCCAGCAGTGAGGACATGGCCAATCAGCCCCAGCATTTT. It yields the protein CASSEDMANQPQHF.

The chain couples TRBV28 to TRBJ2-3, with 16 bases identical to TRBD2. J was trimmed by 6 bases and V by 5 bases; bases with no gene match: 11. This CDR3 spans 18 amino acids. In germline, CDR1 is MDHEN, CDR2 SYDVKM. The CDR3 DNA is TGTGCCAGCAGTCCCCCCCCGGGACTAGCGGGAGGGCCGGATACGCAGTATTTT. It encodes CASSPPPGLAGGPDTQYF.

The chain joins TRBV9 to TRBJ2-1, with 7 nucleotides matching TRBD1. The length of the CDR3 is 15 residues. Looked up from germline, CDR1 is SGDLS and CDR2 is YYNGEE. The V gene end was trimmed by 3 bases and the J gene end by 13 bases; junction bases not matched to a gene: 16. DNA of the CDR3: TGTGCCAGCAGCGCACCCCGGACAGGCTCGATGGTTCAGTTCTTC. This encodes CASSAPRTGSMVQFF.

The rearrangement uses TRBV18 and TRBJ1-2; 7 bases are shared with TRBD1. CDR1 is KGHSH, CDR2 LQKENI, per germline. The CDR3 has 14 residues. Losses at the gene ends were 5 bases for V and 5 bases for J; bases not matched to a gene: 8. The CDR3 sequence is CASSGGDSLYGYTF. CDR3 nucleotides: TGTGCCAGCTCAGGCGGGGACAGCCTTTATGGCTACACCTTC.